The 26 T cell receptor beta chains in this list originate from one sample, sequenced in a study of blood T cell repertoires in COVID-19. Sequencing used immunoSEQ multiplex PCR; TCRdb keeps in-frame clones, though not all of them. The sample holds 300,000 to 350,000 clones; roughly 89% are singletons and the top ten take about 8.9%. Sequencing was carried out using PBMCs or T cells enriched from blood (not recorded which). The receptors originated from a woman younger than 35 who had recovered from COVID-19.

The V call is TRBV4-3, the J call TRBJ1-6, with 8 positions matching TRBD1. J was trimmed by 8 bases and V by 1 base; bases with no gene match: 1. Germline values: CDR1 LGHNA, CDR2 YSLEER. The CDR3 contains 14 residues. Here the CDR3 reads CASSQADRDSPLHF. DNA of the CDR3: TGCGCCAGCAGCCAAGCGGACAGGGATTCACCCCTCCACTTT.

The rearrangement uses TRBV28 and TRBJ1-3; TRBD1 might be the D (6 bases). Trimming removed 8 bases from V and 1 base from J, with 15 bases in between. The V gene's germline CDR1 is MDHEN and CDR2 SYDVKM. CDR3 length equals 15 residues. DNA of the CDR3: TGTGCCAGCGGAATTACAGGGCTTTCTGGAAACACCATATATTTT. It encodes CASGITGLSGNTIYF.

Here the CDR3 reads CASSLALSLAGGPGELFF. For the CDR3, the DNA is TGTGCCAGCAGCTTGGCCTTAAGTCTAGCGGGGGGGCCAGGGGAGCTGTTTTTT. This chain connects TRBV5-4 to TRBJ2-2; 12 bases match TRBD2. From germline, CDR1 is SGHNT and CDR2 YYREEE (reference sequence). CDR3 size: 18 residues. The trim removed 0 bases at V and 8 bases at J, leaving 11 bases unmatched.

The rearrangement uses TRBV5-4 and TRBJ2-1, with 7 positions matching TRBD2. Looked up from germline, CDR1 is SGHNT and CDR2 is YYREEE (reference sequence). The V and J ends lost 0 bases and 6 bases, in that order; junction bases with no gene match: 6. The CDR3 runs to 15 residues. DNA for the CDR3: TGTGCCAGCAGCTTGGACCCTAGCGGAGTCAATGAGCAGTTCTTC. It is translated as CASSLDPSGVNEQFF.

J is TRBJ2-1 and V is TRBV25-1; D is undetermined. V gave up 2 bases and J gave up 4 bases, with 6 bases separating them. This CDR3 has 13 amino acids. Germline V lookup: CDR1 MGHDK, CDR2 SYGVNS. As DNA, the CDR3 is TGTGCCAGCAGTGAAGGAGAATACAATGAGCAGTTCTTC. Its protein product is CASSEGEYNEQFF.

The chain employs TRBV6-5 and TRBJ1-1, with D possibly TRBD1 on 6 matching bases. From germline, CDR1 is MNHEY and CDR2 SVGAGI. The ends were cut back, 0 bases at V and 6 bases at J, with 14 bases in the middle. This CDR3 contains 15 residues. DNA for the CDR3: TGTGCCAGCAGTTACTCGTCGGCAGGGGACCCTGAAGCTTTCTTT. This encodes CASSYSSAGDPEAFF.

The chain carries TRBV3-1 (or the pseudogene TRBV3-2) and TRBJ1-2; no reliable D call. This CDR3 has 14 amino acids. V lost 0 bases and J lost 6, with 11 bases in between. Looked up from germline, CDR1 is LGHDT and CDR2 is YNNKEL (reference sequence). The CDR3 sequence: CASSQDMGRDGYTF. The CDR3 DNA is TGTGCCAGCAGCCAAGATATGGGGAGGGATGGCTACACCTTC.

The chain couples TRBV7-2 to TRBJ1-5, with D hard to call. V shed 3 bases and J shed 3 bases, with 18 bases lying between them. The CDR3 extends over 17 amino acids. The V gene's germline CDR1 is SGHTA and CDR2 FQGNSA. CDR3 sequence reads: CASSFNLAGASNQPQHF. CDR3 nucleotides: TGTGCCAGCAGCTTTAACCTGGCTGGTGCCTCCAATCAGCCCCAGCATTTT.

The rearrangement links TRBV3-1 (or the pseudogene TRBV3-2) to TRBJ1-6; D remains unclear. Deletions cut 3 bases from V and 10 bases from J, with 13 bases between. Germline CDR1 is LGHDT and CDR2 is YNNKEL (reference sequence). The CDR3 runs 14 residues. The chain's CDR3 is CASSHPRTSSPLHF. In DNA, the CDR3 is TGTGCCAGCAGCCACCCCCGGACTTCCTCACCCCTCCACTTT.

V and J are TRBV29-1 and TRBJ1-2, with D unclear. CDR3 length: 13 residues. From germline, CDR1 is SQVTM and CDR2 ANQGSEA. V was shortened by 4 bases and J by 4 bases, with 13 bases between the two germline ends. CDR3 DNA sequence: TGCAGCGTTGGTAGTTTAGGAGGCTATGGCTACACCTTC. This sequence encodes CSVGSLGGYGYTF.

The genes are TRBV6-5 and TRBJ2-5, with D perhaps TRBD2 (6 bases). The CDR3 consists of 13 residues. V was pared by 7 bases and J by 1 base, with 10 bases between. CDR1 and CDR2 (germline): MNHEY, SVGAGI. CDR3 nucleotide sequence: TGTGCCAGCACTTGGAGGGCCCAAGAGACCCAGTACTTC. Its translation is CASTWRAQETQYF.

The chain couples TRBV18 to TRBJ2-1, with D possibly matching TRBD1 (5 bases). V shed 2 bases and J shed 1 base, with 9 bases lying between them. The CDR3 has 15 amino acids. CDR1 is KGHSH and CDR2 is LQKENI in the germline V gene. The CDR3 is CASSPIGDSYNEQFF. In nucleotides, the CDR3 is TGTGCCAGCTCACCAATAGGGGATTCCTACAATGAGCAGTTCTTC.

The V and J genes are TRBV5-6 and TRBJ2-7, with D possibly TRBD2 on 6 matching bases. The CDR3 runs to 14 residues. Germline CDR1 reads SGHDT; CDR2 reads YYEEEE. V lost 4 bases, J lost 1 base, and 12 bases lay in between. The CDR3 nucleotides read TGTGCCAGCAGCCCGGACGGGACTTCCTACGAGCAGTACTTC. This encodes CASSPDGTSYEQYF.

The chain recombines TRBV28 with TRBJ2-1; D is undetermined. Germline V gene data show CDR1 as MDHEN and CDR2 as SYDVKM. The ends were cut back, 6 bases at V and 2 bases at J, with 2 bases in the middle. The CDR3 covers 11 residues. The DNA of the CDR3 is TGTGCCAGCAGCACCTACAATGAGCAGTTCTTC. Residues: CASSTYNEQFF.

This clone was picked up a small number of times. The V and J genes are TRBV4-1 and TRBJ2-7; 8 bases are shared with TRBD1. Germline CDR1 is MGHRA and CDR2 is YSYEKL. The CDR3 spans 16 residues. Losses at the gene ends were 5 bases for V and 3 bases for J; bases not matched to a gene: 12. The CDR3 loop is CASSELRTGTFYEQYF. CDR3 nucleotide sequence: TGCGCCAGCAGCGAGTTGCGGACAGGGACCTTCTACGAGCAGTACTTC.

V usage is TRBV11-2 and J usage is TRBJ1-3; D unresolved. Germline V CDR1 and CDR2: SGHAT, FQNNGV. V was clipped by 5 bases and J by 0 bases, with 11 bases between them. The CDR3 is 15 amino acids. The CDR3 sequence: CASSDRRVSGNTIYF. The CDR3 DNA is TGTGCCAGCAGCGACCGGCGGGTCTCTGGAAACACCATATATTTT.

This rearrangement joins TRBV29-1 to TRBJ2-3; TRBD2 aligns across 14 bases. The V gene's germline CDR1 is SQVTM and CDR2 ANQGSEA. The junction had 9 bases not matched to a gene; V was cut back by 2 bases and J by 8 bases. The CDR3 runs 16 residues. The CDR3 coding sequence is TGCAGCGTTGAAACATCCGGGACTAGCGGGGGTGGTACGCAGTATTTT. Its protein product is CSVETSGTSGGGTQYF.

The CDR3 region is CAIQTGRGEQYF. CDR3 sequence (DNA): TGTGCCATACAGACAGGGCGGGGCGAGCAGTACTTC. The chain employs TRBV6-5 and TRBJ2-7; TRBD1 is a possible D gene (7 bases). This CDR3 has 12 amino acids. Trimming cost V 10 bases and J 6 bases, with 16 bases left between them. Germline V gene lookup returns CDR1 MNHEY and CDR2 SVGAGI.

This clone was found a few times. Other DNA sequences in this specimen translate into the identical CDR3. V gene TRBV7-3 combines with J gene TRBJ2-5; TRBD1 is a possible D gene (6 bases). CDR3 size: 14 residues. Germline CDR1 SGHTA, CDR2 FQGTGA. Between the trimmed V and J ends, which lost 5 bases and 2 bases, there was a span of 12 bases. The CDR3 protein is CASSPTGLQETQYF. DNA of the CDR3: TGTGCCAGCAGCCCTACAGGGTTACAAGAGACCCAGTACTTC. The complete variable domain, with remaining parts taken from reference TRBV7-3 and TRBJ2-5, reads GAGVSQTPSNKVTEKGKYVELRCDPISGHTALYWYRQSLGQGPEFLIYFQGTGAADDSGLPNDRFFAVRPEGSVSTLKIQRTERGDSAVYLCASSPTGLQETQYFGPGTRLLVL.

The chain combines TRBV7-3 with TRBJ2-3; TRBD2 matches at 11 bases. The CDR3 is 17 amino acids. Germline V lookup: CDR1 SGHTA, CDR2 FQGTGA. V trimming: 0 bases; J trimming: 4 bases; junction bases outside the gene matches: 6. The CDR3 is CASSLTRTSGRSDTQYF. CDR3 nucleotide sequence: TGTGCCAGCAGCTTAACCCGGACTAGCGGGCGGTCAGATACGCAGTATTTT.

The J gene is TRBJ2-5, the V gene TRBV7-2; 13 bases align to TRBD2. CDR3 length: 18 amino acids. CDR1 SGHTA and CDR2 FQGNSA come from the germline V gene. Trimming at V came to 5 bases and at J to 3 bases, leaving 12 bases not matched to a gene. CDR3 DNA sequence: TGTGCCAGCAGCCCAAGACTAGCGGGAGGTCCGGGGGAAGAGACCCAGTACTTC. Residues: CASSPRLAGGPGEETQYF.

V gene TRBV6-5 combines with J gene TRBJ2-5, with 7 bases identical to TRBD1. Trimming at V came to 6 bases and at J to 2 bases, leaving 6 bases not matched to a gene. Germline loops: CDR1 MNHEY, CDR2 SVGAGI. This CDR3 contains 14 residues. DNA of the CDR3: TGTGCCAGCAGCCACCGGGACAGTCAAGAGACCCAGTACTTC. The encoded protein is CASSHRDSQETQYF.

The chain employs TRBV10-3 and TRBJ2-2; possibly TRBD2 for D (7 bases). CDR1 and CDR2 from the germline V gene are ENHRY and SYGVKD. The CDR3 is 14 residues long. V lost 11 bases and J lost 1, with 14 bases in between. The CDR3 nucleotides are TGTGCCCTCAAAAGGGGGGGGAACACCGGGGAGCTGTTTTTT. It encodes CALKRGGNTGELFF.

The chain links TRBV3-1 (or the pseudogene TRBV3-2) to TRBJ2-2; 11 bases are a match to TRBD2. The CDR3 spans 15 residues. J was trimmed by 6 bases and V by 5 bases; bases with no gene match: 5. CDR1 and CDR2 (germline): LGHDT, YNNKEL (reference sequence). The CDR3 loop reads CASSTSGRAAGELFF. The CDR3 region has the DNA TGTGCCAGCAGCACTAGCGGGAGAGCGGCCGGGGAGCTGTTTTTT.

The chain links TRBV5-6 to TRBJ2-7; 8 bases line up with TRBD1. The CDR3 spans 15 residues. Per germline, CDR1 SGHDT and CDR2 YYEEEE. With 4 bases clipped from V and 0 bases from J, the junction kept 6 bases outside the gene matches. In DNA form, the CDR3 reads TGTGCCAGCAGCCAGGACAGGGCCCTCTCCTACGAGCAGTACTTC. Its protein is CASSQDRALSYEQYF.

V and J are TRBV7-8 and TRBJ1-2; D might be TRBD1 (6 bases). This CDR3 spans 16 amino acids. Germline lookup yields CDR1 SGHVS and CDR2 FQNEAQ. Trimming took 4 bases from V and 5 from J, leaving 20 bases between them. The CDR3 sequence: CASSSGGQTLWYGYTF. Here the CDR3 DNA reads TGTGCCAGCAGCTCGGGAGGACAGACCTTATGGTATGGCTACACCTTC. The variable domain in full, completed from reference TRBV7-8 and TRBJ1-2, reads GAGVSQSPRYKVAKRGQDVALRCDPISGHVSLFWYQQALGQGPEFLTYFQNEAQLDKSGLPSDRFFAERPEGSVSTLKIQRTQQEDSAVYLCASSSGGQTLWYGYTFGSGTRLTVV.